One sample yielded the 26 T cell receptor beta chains listed below, sequenced in a study of T cell changes during pregnancy in multiple sclerosis. The protocol was immunoSEQ multiplex PCR, while the TCRdb copy is restricted to in-frame clones and leaves out a portion. This table has more than 35,000 clones, about nine tenths appearing once. The sequencing here drew on CD4+ T cells from peripheral blood mononuclear cells, taken after pregnancy. The receptors were gathered from a female donor in good health, enrolled as a control in a pregnancy study.

V is TRBV2 and J is TRBJ2-1, with D maybe TRBD2 (5 bases). V was trimmed by 4 bases and J by 5 bases, leaving 9 bases between them. The germline V gene has CDR1 SNHLY and CDR2 FYNNEI. The CDR3 has 13 amino acids. The CDR3 loop is CASSVSGNNEQFF. The CDR3 coding sequence is TGTGCCAGCAGTGTATCCGGGAACAATGAGCAGTTCTTC.

This sequence joins TRBV2 and TRBJ2-1, with D maybe TRBD2 (6 bases). With 6 bases removed from V and 3 bases from J, the gap between germline ends came to 15 bases. CDR3 length: 15 amino acids. Germline V lookup: CDR1 SNHLY, CDR2 FYNNEI. The CDR3 loop is CASSAPRGNYNEQFF. CDR3 DNA sequence: TGTGCCAGCAGCGCCCCCCGGGGGAACTACAATGAGCAGTTCTTC.

The chain has TRBV5-1 and TRBJ2-4; TRBD1 matches 9 bases. V shed 4 bases, J shed 0 bases, and the junction held 8 bases outside the gene matches. The CDR3 is made up of 17 amino acids. Germline values: CDR1 SGHRS, CDR2 YFSETQ. Written as DNA, the CDR3 is TGCGCCAGCAGCGCCGGACAGGGGAACACAGCCAAAAACATTCAGTACTTC. Translated, it gives CASSAGQGNTAKNIQYF.

The chain carries TRBV6-4 and TRBJ2-6, with D possibly matching TRBD2 (5 bases). The V end lost 2 bases, the J end lost 4 bases, and 6 bases lay between the germline ends. CDR1 is MRHNA, CDR2 SNTAGT, per germline. The CDR3 length is 14 residues. CDR3 sequence reads: CASSDREGANVLTF. The CDR3 DNA is TGTGCCAGCAGTGACAGGGAGGGGGCCAACGTCCTGACTTTC.

J is TRBJ1-2 and V is TRBV19; unclear D gene. The length of the CDR3 is 15 residues. Trimming removed 2 bases from V and 6 bases from J, with 16 bases in between. Germline lookup yields CDR1 LNHDA and CDR2 SQIVND (reference sequence). In DNA, the CDR3 is TGTGCCAGTAGTATATTAGGGAGTCGAATGGATGGCTACACCTTC. Translated: CASSILGSRMDGYTF.

V gene TRBV7-9 combines with J gene TRBJ2-7, with TRBD2 as a possible D gene (5 bases). Deletions cut 7 bases from V and 6 bases from J, with 16 bases between. Germline values: CDR1 SEHNR, CDR2 FQNEAQ (reference sequence). There are 13 residues in the CDR3. The CDR3 DNA sequence: TGTGCCAGCACCGAACTACGAGGGAGCGAGCAGTACTTC. It encodes CASTELRGSEQYF.

The chain combines TRBV7-8 with TRBJ1-5; 12 bases agree with TRBD1. CDR3 length equals 16 residues. Losses at the gene ends were 1 base for V and 5 bases for J; bases not matched to a gene: 3. The germline gives CDR1 SGHVS, CDR2 FQNEAQ. CDR3 sequence (DNA): TGTGCCAGCAGCTTAGGGGACAGGGGGCCGGATCAGCCCCAGCATTTT. Amino acid sequence: CASSLGDRGPDQPQHF.

J is TRBJ1-1 and V is TRBV5-1; D possibly corresponds to TRBD1 (6 bases). V was trimmed by 4 bases and J by 3 bases, leaving 16 bases between them. The V gene's germline CDR1 is SGHRS and CDR2 YFSETQ. The CDR3 runs to 15 residues. The chain's CDR3 is CASSITTGWDTEAFF. The CDR3 DNA follows: TGCGCCAGCAGCATAACTACAGGGTGGGACACTGAAGCTTTCTTT.

The J gene is TRBJ2-1, the V gene TRBV19, with 9 bases that match TRBD2. Germline CDR1 LNHDA, CDR2 SQIVND (reference sequence). Trimming at V came to 7 bases and at J to 7 bases, leaving 14 bases not matched to a gene. The CDR3 totals 16 residues. CDR3 sequence: CASNYRGRGGLNEQFF. In nucleotides, the CDR3 is TGTGCCAGTAACTATAGGGGGCGGGGGGGCCTTAATGAGCAGTTCTTC.

The J gene is TRBJ1-3, the V gene TRBV19; a weak D match, TRBD1 (6 bases). Between the trimmed V and J ends, which lost 6 bases and 5 bases, there was a span of 20 bases. CDR1 and CDR2 from the germline V gene are LNHDA and SQIVND (reference sequence). CDR3 size: 16 residues. Here the CDR3 reads CASSNPRGALRNTIYF. The DNA of the CDR3 is TGTGCCAGTAGCAATCCCCGGGGGGCGTTAAGAAACACCATATATTTT.

The rearrangement uses TRBV7-2 and TRBJ1-6, with 9 nucleotides matching TRBD1. V dropped 6 bases and J dropped 6; count of bases not matched to a gene: 9. CDR3 size: 16 residues. Germline V CDR1 and CDR2: SGHTA, FQGNSA. CDR3 DNA: TGTGCCAGCAGGCAAGGCGTGGGACAGGGTAATTCACCCCTCCACTTT. Its translation: CASRQGVGQGNSPLHF.

The chain carries TRBV7-9 and TRBJ1-6; possible D gene TRBD1, 6 bases. The CDR3 spans 15 residues. Per germline, CDR1 SEHNR and CDR2 FQNEAQ (reference sequence). V was trimmed by 9 bases and J by 6 bases, leaving 18 bases between them. The CDR3 DNA sequence: TGTGCCAGTCAAATTGCGGGGGGCGGTAATTCACCCCTCCACTTT. This translates into CASQIAGGGNSPLHF. Combining the CDR3 with reference TRBV7-9 and TRBJ1-6 gives the whole variable domain DTGVSQNPRHKITKRGQNVTFRCDPISEHNRLYWYRQTLGQGPEFLTYFQNEAQLEKSRLLSDRFSAERPKGSFSTLEIQRTEQGDSAMYLCASQIAGGGNSPLHFGNGTRLTVT.

The chain carries TRBV6-6 and TRBJ1-4, with TRBD1 identical over 9 bases. Germline trimming cut 6 bases from V and 6 bases from J; bases unmatched to any gene: 5. The CDR3 is 14 amino acids. Per germline, CDR1 MNHNY and CDR2 SVGAGI (reference sequence). The CDR3 DNA reads TGTGCCAGCAGAATGGGACAGGGACATGAAAAACTGTTTTTT. Encoded protein: CASRMGQGHEKLFF.

The chain joins TRBV25-1 to TRBJ1-1, with TRBD1 as a possible D gene (6 bases). V gave up 5 bases and J gave up 3 bases, with 13 bases separating them. CDR1 and CDR2 from the germline V gene are MGHDK and SYGVNS. The CDR3 covers 14 residues. The CDR3 bases are TGTGCCAGCAGTTTTACAGGGAGGGACACTGAAGCTTTCTTT. It yields the protein CASSFTGRDTEAFF.

Only one count was recorded for this clone. V and J are TRBV6-1 and TRBJ1-2, with 9 bases fitting TRBD1. This CDR3 contains 14 residues. Trimming removed 10 bases from V and 5 bases from J; junction bases left unmatched: 11. The germline V gene has CDR1 MNHNS and CDR2 SASEGT. For the CDR3, the DNA is TGTGCCATCTCTCCGGGACAGGGCCTTTATGGCTACACCTTC. This translates into CAISPGQGLYGYTF.

As DNA, the CDR3 is TGTGCCTGGAGGGACAGGGAACTCGATGGCTACACCTTC. Translating gives CAWRDRELDGYTF. The chain has TRBV30 and TRBJ1-2; 8 bases agree with TRBD1. Per the germline V gene, CDR1 is GTSNPN and CDR2 is SVGIG (reference sequence). The CDR3 extends over 13 amino acids. The J segment lost 6 bases and the V segment lost 3 bases, leaving 6 bases of the junction unmatched.

The gene calls are TRBV10-1 and TRBJ1-1; 7 bases map to TRBD1. Germline values: CDR1 WNHNN, CDR2 SYGVQD (reference sequence). The J segment lost 4 bases and the V segment lost 5 bases, leaving 4 bases of the junction unmatched. The CDR3 is made up of 13 amino acids. This CDR3 is CASSLQGITEAFF. The CDR3 bases are TGCGCCAGCAGTTTACAGGGGATCACTGAAGCTTTCTTT.

This sequence joins TRBV6-6 and TRBJ2-1; the D is unclear. The CDR3 runs to 15 residues. Germline V gene lookup returns CDR1 MNHNY and CDR2 SVGAGI (reference sequence). Trimming shortened V by 3 bases and J by 0 bases, and 9 bases separated the two germline ends. The CDR3 sequence is CASSYDLRSYNEQFF. As DNA, the CDR3 is TGTGCCAGCAGTTATGACTTACGCTCCTACAATGAGCAGTTCTTC.

This sequence joins TRBV7-9 and TRBJ2-3; 7 bases align to TRBD1. J lost 2 bases, V lost 5 bases, and 19 bases had no gene match. The germline V gene has CDR1 SEHNR and CDR2 FQNEAQ (reference sequence). This CDR3 is 19 amino acids long. This CDR3 is CASSRDRALISEDTDTQYF. CDR3 in DNA: TGTGCCAGCAGCCGAGACAGGGCTTTGATTAGTGAGGACACAGATACGCAGTATTTT.

The chain recombines TRBV6-5 with TRBJ1-1, with 10 bases identical to TRBD1. V was pared by 8 bases and J by 10 bases, with 13 bases of the junction left unmatched. The V gene's germline CDR1 is MNHEY and CDR2 SVGAGI. The CDR3 has 14 amino acids. The CDR3 region has the DNA TGTGCCAGCCGACGGGCCGGGACAGGGGATGCAGCTTTCTTT. As protein: CASRRAGTGDAAFF.

This chain connects TRBV30 to TRBJ2-5, with D uncertain. Germline CDR1 GTSNPN, CDR2 SVGIG (reference sequence). The CDR3 contains 12 residues. Trimming shortened V by 3 bases and J by 3 bases, and 8 bases separated the two germline ends. CDR3 nucleotides: TGTGCCTGGAGCCCGGTGAAAGAGACCCAGTACTTC. This gives the protein CAWSPVKETQYF.

The chain employs TRBV13 and TRBJ2-7; TRBD1 matches at 9 bases. J gave up 4 bases and V 5 bases, and 21 bases lay outside the gene matches. CDR1 PRHDT and CDR2 FYEKMQ come from the germline V gene (reference sequence). There are 19 residues in the CDR3. The CDR3 spells CASSPRADRGFLRSYEQYF. The CDR3 nucleotides read TGTGCCAGCAGCCCCCGTGCGGACAGGGGATTCTTAAGGTCTTACGAGCAGTACTTC.

The chain uses TRBV30 and TRBJ1-2; the D gene is possibly TRBD1 (6 bases). The CDR3 consists of 12 residues. The V gene's germline CDR1 is GTSNPN and CDR2 SVGIG (reference sequence). The germline V and J ends were trimmed by 4 bases and 3 bases, with 9 bases remaining between them. CDR3 amino acids: CAWIQGHYGYTF. The CDR3 nucleotides read TGTGCCTGGATACAGGGCCACTATGGCTACACCTTC.

The chain carries TRBV6-5 and TRBJ2-5; no definite D call. V was trimmed by 3 bases and J by 0 bases, leaving 5 bases between them. The germline V gene has CDR1 MNHEY and CDR2 SVGAGI. The CDR3 totals 13 residues. The CDR3 sequence: CASSYQYQETQYF. CDR3 in DNA: TGTGCCAGCAGTTATCAGTACCAAGAGACCCAGTACTTC.

The chain employs TRBV10-2 and TRBJ2-3; possibly TRBD2 for D (6 bases). CDR3 length equals 14 residues. Trimming took off 7 bases at V and 6 bases at J, with 17 bases between the two ends. From germline, CDR1 is WSHSY and CDR2 SAAADI. CDR3 in amino acids: CASKEGVSADTQYF. CDR3 nucleotides: TGCGCCAGCAAGGAGGGAGTTAGTGCCGATACGCAGTATTTT.

This chain joins TRBV5-4 and TRBJ2-1, with 7 bases fitting TRBD2. The CDR3 sequence is 17 residues long. Trimming removed 4 bases from V and 2 bases from J; junction bases left unmatched: 12. CDR1 and CDR2 from the germline V gene are SGHNT and YYREEE (reference sequence). This CDR3 reads CASSPAGGRGPYNEQFF. DNA for the CDR3: TGTGCCAGCAGCCCGGCGGGTGGGAGGGGCCCCTACAATGAGCAGTTCTTC.